Below, 18 T cell receptor beta chains from the same sample are listed, as sequenced in a study of spatial heterogeneity in lung cancer. TCRdb re-called the 5' RACE reads through MiXCR, storing one row per CDR3 protein. The sample carries about 38,000 distinct CDR3 sequences, roughly 7.4% recorded once. Time point of the sample: sample taken at primary tumor resection. Sequencing was performed on whole RNA extracted from tumor and nontumor lung tissue, or from frozen PBMC, and the material was left unsorted. Sample: PBMCs, taken at surgery. The receptors here all came from a male donor with early-stage non-small cell lung cancer.

This clonotype was counted at least ten times. The genes are TRBV7-2 and TRBJ2-3; 8 bases are shared with TRBD2. This CDR3 contains 15 residues. Germline values: CDR1 SGHTA, CDR2 FQGNSA. V trimming: 7 bases; J trimming: 2 bases; junction bases outside the gene matches: 8. CDR3 DNA sequence: TGTGCCAGCACCCTAAAAGCGGGGGCCACAGATACGCAGTATTTT. Protein: CASTLKAGATDTQYF.

This clonotype showed up many times. The chain carries TRBV14 and TRBJ1-5; no clear D gene. V lost 4 bases and J lost 5, with 9 bases in between. Per the germline V gene, CDR1 is SGHDN and CDR2 is FVKESK. CDR3 length equals 13 residues. The CDR3 bases are TGTGCCAGCAGCCTAGCACCCGATCAGCCCCAGCATTTT. Its protein is CASSLAPDQPQHF.

Many counts were recorded for this clonotype. CDR3 coding DNA: TGTGCCAGCTCACCCAACGAATCGACAGATACGCAGTATTTT. Its translation is CASSPNESTDTQYF. V gene TRBV18 combines with J gene TRBJ2-3; D uncertain. CDR3 length: 14 residues. Germline V CDR1 and CDR2: KGHSH, LQKENI. Trimming took off 3 bases at V and 3 bases at J, with 10 bases between the two ends.

This clonotype came up many times. This sequence joins TRBV6-2 or TRBV6-3 and TRBJ2-7, with TRBD2 matching 9 bases. The trim removed 1 base at V and 6 bases at J, leaving 7 bases unmatched. Germline CDR1 is MNHEY and CDR2 is SVGEGT. There are 15 residues in the CDR3. The CDR3 region has the DNA TGTGCCAGCAGTTACTTGCTAGCGGGATTGTCCGAGCAGTACGTC. This encodes CASSYLLAGLSEQYV.

The V call is TRBV29-1, the J call TRBJ2-1, with D possibly matching TRBD1 (6 bases). CDR1 is SQVTM and CDR2 is ANQGSEA in the germline V gene. The ends were cut back, 0 bases at V and 3 bases at J, with 9 bases in the middle. The CDR3 is 14 residues long. The CDR3 reads CSVEEGQVYNEQFF. The CDR3 DNA sequence: TGCAGCGTTGAAGAGGGACAAGTCTACAATGAGCAGTTCTTC.

In regard to this clonotype: A junction boundary mismatches the germline segment, possibly from a read error. The rearrangement uses TRBV7-2 and TRBJ2-4; TRBD2 matches 8 bases. CDR1 SGHTA and CDR2 FQGNSA come from the germline V gene. This CDR3 comprises 16 residues. CDR3 residues: CASSLGAGVVKIIQYF. CDR3 in DNA: TGTGCCAGCAGCTTAGGAGCGGGAGTGGTCAAAATCATTCAGTACTTC.

A few counts support this clonotype. The J gene is TRBJ2-1, the V gene TRBV6-6; 10 positions agree with TRBD2. This CDR3 spans 16 amino acids. The J segment lost 7 bases and the V segment lost 5 bases, leaving 11 bases of the junction unmatched. CDR1 MNHNY and CDR2 SVGAGI come from the germline V gene (reference sequence). CDR3 DNA sequence: TGTGCCAGCAGTCAAACGAGCGGGGGGGCTCTGAATGAGCAGTTCTTC. Amino acid sequence: CASSQTSGGALNEQFF.

This chain uses TRBV28 with TRBJ1-6, with no clear D. Per the germline V gene, CDR1 is MDHEN and CDR2 is SYDVKM. This CDR3 is built from 14 residues. V lost 3 bases and J 7 bases, leaving 10 bases between the germline ends. The CDR3, as DNA: TGTGCCAGCAGTTTCCCTACAGTAAATTCACCCCTCCACTTT. This translates into CASSFPTVNSPLHF.

This clonotype was recorded a few times. The genes are TRBV7-3 and TRBJ2-1, with 7 bases aligning to TRBD2. V trimming: 3 bases; J trimming: 2 bases; junction bases outside the gene matches: 7. The CDR3 spans 16 residues. Germline CDR1 and CDR2: SGHTA and FQGTGA. The CDR3 region has the DNA TGTGCCAGCAGCTTCGTAGCGGGCCAAACCTACAATGAGCAGTTCTTC. Protein sequence: CASSFVAGQTYNEQFF. Complete variable domain (other parts from reference TRBV7-3 and TRBJ2-1): GAGVSQTPSNKVTEKGKYVELRCDPISGHTALYWYRQSLGQGPEFLIYFQGTGAADDSGLPNDRFFAVRPEGSVSTLKIQRTERGDSAVYLCASSFVAGQTYNEQFFGPGTRLTVL.

This clonotype was detected ten times or more. The chain has TRBV10-3 and TRBJ2-1, with TRBD1 matching 9 bases. The V and J ends lost 3 bases and 5 bases, in that order; junction bases with no gene match: 2. Per germline, CDR1 ENHRY and CDR2 SYGVKD. The CDR3 contains 14 residues. CDR3 protein: CAISDGTGNNEQFF. The DNA for the CDR3 is TGTGCCATCAGTGACGGGACAGGGAACAATGAGCAGTTCTTC.

This clonotype was picked up a small number of times. The chain has TRBV12-3 or TRBV12-4 and TRBJ2-1; tentatively, D is TRBD2 (6 bases). CDR3 length equals 14 residues. Trimming took off 5 bases at V and 8 bases at J, with 16 bases between the two ends. CDR3 amino acids: CASSPRLESDEQFF. CDR3 nucleotides: TGTGCCAGCAGTCCCAGACTAGAATCAGATGAGCAGTTCTTC.

This clonotype has at least ten counts. The V call is TRBV20-1, the J call TRBJ1-1; no clear D. The V end was cut by 1 base, the J end by 3 bases, with 9 bases between. Germline CDR1 reads DFQATT; CDR2 reads SNEGSKA (reference sequence). This CDR3 is 13 amino acids long. CDR3 loop: CSARVRWDTEAFF. Written as DNA, the CDR3 is TGCAGTGCTAGAGTTCGGTGGGACACTGAAGCTTTCTTT.

This clonotype occurred many times. V usage is TRBV28 and J usage is TRBJ2-5; the D gene could be TRBD1 or TRBD2 (5 bases each). V lost 5 bases and J lost 3, with 22 bases in between. Germline V gives CDR1 MDHEN, CDR2 SYDVKM. The CDR3 sequence is 17 residues long. The CDR3 DNA reads TGTGCCAGCAGTCCCTCCGGGGCCGGAGCATTAAAAGAGACCCAGTACTTC. Translated, it gives CASSPSGAGALKETQYF. The entire variable domain, with the rest obtained from reference TRBV28 and TRBJ2-5, is as follows: DVKVTQSSRYLVKRTGEKVFLECVQDMDHENMFWYRQDPGLGLRLIYFSYDVKMKEKGDIPEGYSVSREKKERFSLILESASTNQTSMYLCASSPSGAGALKETQYFGPGTRLLVL.

The chain recombines TRBV7-9 with TRBJ1-4; TRBD1 matches at 10 bases. The germline gives CDR1 SEHNR, CDR2 FQNEAQ (reference sequence). J lost 1 base, V lost 4 bases, and 6 bases had no gene match. CDR3 length: 17 residues. This chain's CDR3 is CASSSSTGGRTNEKLFF. For the CDR3, the DNA is TGTGCCAGCAGCTCTTCGACAGGGGGCCGAACTAATGAAAAACTGTTTTTT.

V and J are TRBV27 and TRBJ2-1; D remains ambiguous. The V gene's germline CDR1 is MNHEY and CDR2 SMNVEV (reference sequence). The CDR3 runs 14 residues. Trimming pared 6 bases from V and 6 bases from J, leaving 15 bases between. CDR3 protein: CASRTNLSPNEQFF. The CDR3 DNA follows: TGTGCCAGCAGGACGAATCTTAGTCCCAATGAGCAGTTCTTC.

The V gene is TRBV29-1, the J gene TRBJ2-1; 7 positions agree with TRBD1. Germline CDR1 reads SQVTM; CDR2 reads ANQGSEA. CDR3 length: 13 residues. V shed 8 bases, J shed 1 base, and the junction held 5 bases outside the gene matches. In nucleotides, the CDR3 is TGCAGCACCAGACAGGGATCCTACAATGAGCAGTTCTTC. Translation: CSTRQGSYNEQFF.

This clonotype was seen ten or more times. The chain carries TRBV7-6 and TRBJ2-5; 7 nucleotides agree with TRBD2. In germline, CDR1 is SGHVS, CDR2 FNYEAQ. After removal of 1 base from V and 4 bases from J, the junction contained 6 bases not matched to a gene. The CDR3 extends over 15 amino acids. CDR3 nucleotide sequence: TGTGCCAGCAGCTTAGACGGGAGGACGGGAGAGACCCAGTACTTC. Translation: CASSLDGRTGETQYF.

This clonotype was seen many times. The V call is TRBV9, the J call TRBJ2-1; D perhaps matches TRBD1 (7 bases). Per germline, CDR1 SGDLS and CDR2 YYNGEE. The CDR3 has 15 amino acids. V lost 3 bases and J 0 bases, leaving 10 bases between the germline ends. The CDR3 protein is CASSAQGGSYNEQFF. In DNA, the CDR3 is TGTGCCAGCAGCGCGCAGGGGGGCTCCTACAATGAGCAGTTCTTC.